The entry below describes one T cell receptor (beta chain). Its target antigen remains unknown. There are no base qualities to consult, and no much larger clone falls within one base. The data are from a study of blood T cells in healthy people across ages (dated by TCRdb to about 2015). Describing the broader study: In model experiments, roughly one uniquely barcoded TCR beta cDNA molecule per two T cells was captured by template switching. The study measured age-related changes in TCR beta repertoire diversity using deep sequencing normalized with unique cDNA molecular identifiers. Four age groups were formed from the donors: young (average 16 years), middle-aged (approximately 39), aged (more than 55) and long-lived (approximately 78). For two donors (one aged 18 to 29 and one aged 80 or older), the study analyzed two additional independent replicas of 1 million unique cDNA reads from the same blood draw. General conclusions and limits of the study: Estimates of total diversity from one million sequenced T cells were regarded as lower bounds and underestimates. There was a strong correlation between observed TCR beta diversity and the percentage of naive T cells measured by flow cytometry. Observed TCR beta diversity per million T cells fell roughly linearly with age, and a significant reduction was already apparent by age approximately 41. Donor CMV infection status was unknown, potentially confounding age-related changes in expanded clonotypes. Compared with the aged group, the long-lived group had more naive CD4+ T cells, fewer expanded clones and increased TCR diversity, a pattern suggesting age selection. Because profiling used bulk unsorted PBMCs, naive and antigen-experienced compartments could not be compared conclusively.

To prepare the library, 5' RACE was applied. Sequencing used an Illumina HiSeq 2500. The second PCR ran for roughly 6 to 11 cycles and used a J-beta primer mix along with a sample-barcoded 5' primer. A unique molecular identifier was introduced onto each TCR beta cDNA molecule by a template-switch 5' adaptor carrying 12 random nucleotides. Each sample yielded at least 2.5 million CDR3-containing paired-end reads. First-strand cDNA synthesis was performed from all RNA using the Mint cDNA synthesis kit, with priming by a TRBC-specific oligonucleotide. After uracil-DNA glycosylase treatment, a first 18-cycle PCR used universal primers M1SS and BC2_uni_R on all cDNA. As for how the authors treated the data: Each sample was normalized by randomly selecting 1 million high-quality reads, each carrying a distinct molecular identifier. Instead of being binned into consensus sequences, reads that shared molecular identifiers were thrown out. CDR3 identification, clonotype clustering and error correction used MiTCR with a Q25 quality threshold and the strictest error-elimination algorithm. A nonparametric unseen species model using Euler transformation provided a lower-bound estimate of total TCR beta diversity. TCRdb reprocessed the public reads (quality trimming at Q25 with fastp, clone calling with MiXCR) and kept in-frame beta chains. Every CDR3 protein is listed once, alongside the most common genes and DNA of its rows. TCRdb, not the authors, supplied the V and J calls. The sample profile shows some 890,000 distinct CDR3 sequences; under 35% of them were found once. Of the sample, roughly 10% falls within the top ten clones.

The roughly 42 donors, aged about 6 to 100 years, were systemically healthy Caucasian individuals from Russia. Ten milliliters of peripheral blood were drawn from each donor into EDTA-treated Vacutainer tubes. PBMCs were isolated by Ficoll-Paque density-gradient centrifugation, with at least 6 million obtained per sample. Trizol reagent was used to extract total RNA from PBMCs, with at least 5.5 micrograms per sample. For every donor, an aliquot of PBMCs went through flow cytometry to measure the percentages of naive CD45RAhigh/CD27high T cells. The same specimen was also included in a second study, on T cells of mothers and their children. Reported in the second study: The donors were nine systemically healthy Caucasian individuals, made up of three mothers and their six children. cDNA synthesis used all of the extracted RNA, with around 1.4 ug of RNA in each 15 ul reaction. In the second PCR, the M1S primer introduced both the sample barcodes and 2-4 random nucleotides. Each mother yielded over 8.5 million TCR beta CDR3 reads and each child roughly 3.1 million reads. TCR recombination output is similarly shaped by thymic selection in related and unrelated pairs, with a minor effect exerted by inherited differences. Normalized repertoire overlap was always slightly but never significantly higher in related than unrelated mother-child pairs. With a sensitivity of 90 to 100 clones per million clonotypes, no persistent microchimeric T cell clones were detected. Deep NGS was used in the study to compare the TCR beta repertoires of mothers and children and to look for features that separate related mother-child pairs from unrelated individuals. Mothers averaged approximately 40 +/- 4 years of age and children averaged about 10 +/- 4 years. After adapter ligation was performed with NEBNext reagents, the libraries were sequenced on an Illumina HiSeq 2000 with 100+100 nt paired-end reads. To prevent cross-contamination, the mother and child libraries were prepared a month apart and were sequenced in separate runs. Each donor had between about 450,000 and 2,100,000 distinct TCR beta clonotypes identified. Naive TCR beta clonotypes were estimated from low-frequency clonotypes matched to each donor's FACS-determined naive share, without sorting.

The clonotype comes from a woman in her thirties or forties in good health. Sequenced input: blood.

Here the CDR3 is given as CSATTGENTEAFF. The base sequence is TGCAGTGCAACAACAGGGGAGAACACTGAAGCTTTCTTT. The chain is made from TRBV20-1 and TRBJ1-1; a stretch of 7 junction bases matches TRBD1. According to the germline V gene (reference sequence), CDR1 reads DFQATT and CDR2 reads SNEGSKA. Here V drops 6 bases and J drops 1 base, and the junction holds 5 bases not matched to any gene. The CDR3 runs 13 residues from the cysteine to the phenylalanine. Only the CDR3 part of the read is kept: 39 bases, read in frame from the first base.